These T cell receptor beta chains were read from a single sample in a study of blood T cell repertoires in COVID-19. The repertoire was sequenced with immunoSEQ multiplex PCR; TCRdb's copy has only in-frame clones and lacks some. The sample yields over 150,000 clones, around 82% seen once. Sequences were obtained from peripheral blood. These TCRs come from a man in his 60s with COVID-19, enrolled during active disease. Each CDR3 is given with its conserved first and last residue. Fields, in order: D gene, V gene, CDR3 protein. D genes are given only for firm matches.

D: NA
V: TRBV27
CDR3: CASSRAGSYNEQFF

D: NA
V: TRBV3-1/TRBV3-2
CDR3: CASSRGRGDIQYF

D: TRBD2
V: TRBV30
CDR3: CAWSAGGSRSYEQYF

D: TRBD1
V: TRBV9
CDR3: CASSVAGAGGQSSIGNTIYF

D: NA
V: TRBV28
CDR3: CASSLYSRTRPLHF

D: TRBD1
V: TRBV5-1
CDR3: CASSFGTVQETQYF

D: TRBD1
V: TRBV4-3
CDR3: CASSPRDRYTGELFF

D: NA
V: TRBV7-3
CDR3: CASSLPVRGTGELFF

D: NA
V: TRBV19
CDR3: CASSKRQDNYGYTF

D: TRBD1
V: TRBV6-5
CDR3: CASSLSGRSGGEAFF

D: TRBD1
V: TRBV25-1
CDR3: CASRSTLPGQVLLF

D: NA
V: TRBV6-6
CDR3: CASSWELNNSPLHF

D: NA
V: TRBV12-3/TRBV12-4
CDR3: CASSQQETQYF

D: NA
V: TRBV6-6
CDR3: CASRTVTGQREQYF

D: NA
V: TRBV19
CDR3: CASPPMGLEQFF

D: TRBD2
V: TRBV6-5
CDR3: CASSRTSGTGELFF

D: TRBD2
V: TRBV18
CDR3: CASSPLPLAGEQFF

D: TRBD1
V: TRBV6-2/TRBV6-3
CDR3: CASSPGQIRSGYTF

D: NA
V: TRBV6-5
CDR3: CASRGDSPGDETQYF

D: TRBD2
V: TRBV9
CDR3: CASSVVGGLAGVSTDTQYF

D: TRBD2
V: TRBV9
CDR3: CASSGQRGGGTDTQYF

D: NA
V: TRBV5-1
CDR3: CASSADSNYGYTF

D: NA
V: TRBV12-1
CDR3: CASSLMEQGMSDTQYF

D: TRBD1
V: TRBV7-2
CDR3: CASSLGGTGWDTGELFF

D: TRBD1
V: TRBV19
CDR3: CASNPGTGGSGELFF

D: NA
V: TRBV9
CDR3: CASSIGQTNYGYTF

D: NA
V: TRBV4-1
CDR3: CASSQYDRRGYTF

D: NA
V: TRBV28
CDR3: CASNPGDLYEQYF

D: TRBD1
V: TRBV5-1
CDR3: CASRLRTGGLTGELFF

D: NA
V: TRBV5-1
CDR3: CASSTDFYEQYF

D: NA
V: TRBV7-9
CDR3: CASSLRATQGGEKLFF

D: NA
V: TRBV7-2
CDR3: CASSLEPTTTVTDTQYF

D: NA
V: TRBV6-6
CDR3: CASSPGGAQNQPQHF

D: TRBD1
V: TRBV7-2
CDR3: CASSFSGTGGTEAFF

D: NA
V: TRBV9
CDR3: CASNGGGMSNQPQHF

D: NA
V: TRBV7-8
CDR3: CASSLATGNTEAFF

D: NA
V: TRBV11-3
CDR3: CASSLGGTLETQYF

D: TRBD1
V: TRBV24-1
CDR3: CATSDLGTGGIYGYTF

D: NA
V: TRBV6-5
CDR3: CASSLWRRNTGELFF

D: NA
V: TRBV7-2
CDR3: CASSLAVRGSSYNSPLHF

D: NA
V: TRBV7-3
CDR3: CASSEGGGELFF

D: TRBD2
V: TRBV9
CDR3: CASGTSGRRGTDTQYF

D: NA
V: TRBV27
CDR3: CASSFRLGNQPQHF

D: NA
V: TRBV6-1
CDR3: CASSDPAGLNTEAFF

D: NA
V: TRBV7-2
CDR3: CASSLSPGGNEQFF

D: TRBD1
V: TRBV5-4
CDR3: CASSLGQGRTNYGYTF

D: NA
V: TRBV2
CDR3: CASLGVERGQPQHF

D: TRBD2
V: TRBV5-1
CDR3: CASSLTAGGPLETQYF

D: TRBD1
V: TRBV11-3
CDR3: CASSSGQGSPLHF

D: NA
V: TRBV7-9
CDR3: CASSQDGGSNQPQHF

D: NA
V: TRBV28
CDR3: CASSLAGRETQYF

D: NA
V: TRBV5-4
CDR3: CASSLRGIEAFF

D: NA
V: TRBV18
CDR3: CASSQGQSPFNYGYTF

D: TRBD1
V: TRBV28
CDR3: CASSGQGRYEQYF

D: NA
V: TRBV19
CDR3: CASSIVGGPYNEQFF

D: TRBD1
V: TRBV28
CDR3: CASSLSTGANINYGYTF

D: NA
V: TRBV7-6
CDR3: CASSLKFLGGHEQYF

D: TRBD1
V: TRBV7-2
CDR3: CASSFTGGGGNEKLFF

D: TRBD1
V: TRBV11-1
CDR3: CASSMTGNIEAFF

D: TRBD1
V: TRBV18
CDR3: CASSPSDRGRNTEAFF